The 11 T cell receptor beta chains below come from one sample, sequenced in a study of shared clonotypes between healthy human individuals. Libraries were prepared by immunoSEQ multiplex PCR; TCRdb keeps only in-frame clonotypes and omits some of them. The sample contains fewer than 400,000 clones, around two thirds of which appear only once. The specimen was memory CD4+ T cells sorted from blood. Subset defined: CD45RA-negative fraction. These receptors were taken from a man aged 30-40 years in good health.

The chain couples TRBV11-1 to TRBJ2-1; D uncertain. This CDR3 region has 12 residues. CDR1 is SGHAT, CDR2 FQDESV, per germline (reference sequence). The V end was cut by 3 bases, the J end by 4 bases, with 4 bases between. The CDR3 protein is CASSFGYNEQFF. CDR3 coding DNA: TGTGCCAGCAGCTTTGGTTACAATGAGCAGTTCTTC.

This chain joins TRBV6-4 and TRBJ1-1; D may be TRBD1 (6 bases). Germline CDR1 is MRHNA and CDR2 is SNTAGT. V was clipped by 9 bases and J by 8 bases, with 16 bases between them. The CDR3 has 12 residues. CDR3 loop: CASSFEGGEAFF. For the CDR3, the DNA is TGTGCCAGTTCGTTCGAGGGGGGGGAAGCTTTCTTT.

This clone turned up a few times. This chain links TRBV28 with TRBJ1-5, with 10 bases aligning to TRBD1. CDR3 size: 14 residues. V was pared by 4 bases and J by 6 bases, with 3 bases of the junction left unmatched. CDR1 is MDHEN and CDR2 is SYDVKM in the germline V gene. CDR3 nucleotide sequence: TGTGCCAGCAGTTCCGGGACAGGGGTTCAGCCCCAGCATTTT. Amino acid sequence: CASSSGTGVQPQHF.

This clone was seen only a few times. The rearrangement joins TRBV6-1 to TRBJ1-2, with D possibly being TRBD1 (5 bases). The CDR3 runs 13 residues. Germline V lookup: CDR1 MNHNS, CDR2 SASEGT. V shed 4 bases and J shed 8 bases, with 14 bases lying between them. The DNA for the CDR3 is TGTGCCAGCAGTGCCGAGGGGCGATACGGCTACACCTTC. Encoded protein: CASSAEGRYGYTF.

CDR3 region: CASSQGTGTLRDEQFF. The CDR3 DNA sequence: TGTGCCAGCAGCCAAGGGACAGGAACCCTCCGGGATGAGCAGTTCTTC. J is TRBJ2-1 and V is TRBV5-8; 8 bases line up with TRBD1. Per the germline V gene, CDR1 is SGHTS and CDR2 is YDEGEE. Trimming cost V 4 bases and J 8 bases; bases outside gene matches: 14. This CDR3 has 16 residues.

With regard to this clone: This likely reflects a read error, since a far larger clone is one base away. The chain is built from TRBV29-1 and TRBJ2-3, with 8 positions matching TRBD1. This CDR3 has 15 residues. The V segment lost 2 bases and the J segment 3 bases; nucleotides outside the gene matches: 7. The V gene's germline CDR1 is SQVTM and CDR2 ANQGSEA. The CDR3 DNA follows: TGCAGCGTTGAACCGGACAGGGATAGGACAGATACGCAGTATTTT. As protein: CSVEPDRDRTDTQYF.

This chain links TRBV7-9 with TRBJ1-4; D possibly corresponds to TRBD1 (5 bases). The CDR3 sequence is 16 residues long. Germline V gene lookup returns CDR1 SEHNR and CDR2 FQNEAQ (reference sequence). Trimming stripped 4 bases from V and 5 bases from J, with 17 bases between. CDR3 residues: CASSSTFAGLNEKLFF. The CDR3 nucleotides read TGTGCCAGCAGCTCGACCTTTGCGGGGCTAAATGAAAAACTGTTTTTT.

This clone occurred many times. The gene calls are TRBV10-1 and TRBJ2-2, with 7 bases matching TRBD2. V lost 3 bases and J lost 3; bases outside the gene matches: 7. CDR1 and CDR2 (germline): WNHNN, SYGVQD (reference sequence). The CDR3 contains 16 residues. CDR3 sequence reads: CASSEGYGRDTGELFF. The DNA for the CDR3 is TGCGCCAGCAGTGAAGGGTATGGGAGGGACACCGGGGAGCTGTTTTTT.

This clone has more than one count but fewer than ten. This chain uses TRBV2 with TRBJ1-4; no reliable D call. Trimming pared 2 bases from V and 8 bases from J, leaving 9 bases between. The CDR3 loop spans 13 amino acids. The germline V gene has CDR1 SNHLY and CDR2 FYNNEI. Written as DNA, the CDR3 is TGTGCCAGCAGTGAATTACTGGACGAAAAACTGTTTTTT. Its translation is CASSELLDEKLFF. Full variable domain (outside the CDR3, taken from reference TRBV2 and TRBJ1-4): EPEVTQTPSHQVTQMGQEVILRCVPISNHLYFYWYRQILGQKVEFLVSFYNNEISEKSEIFDDQFSVERPDGSNFTLKIRSTKLEDSAMYFCASSELLDEKLFFGSGTQLSVL.

This chain joins TRBV5-6 and TRBJ2-7; no clear D gene. In germline, CDR1 is SGHDT, CDR2 YYEEEE. Trimming removed 4 bases at V and 4 bases at J, with 15 bases between. This CDR3 region has 14 residues. The CDR3 DNA sequence: TGTGCCAGCAGCCCCACAGTTCCGTCGTACGAGCAGTACTTC. Translating it yields CASSPTVPSYEQYF.

This clone occurred once. The chain is built from TRBV4-1 and TRBJ2-2; D gene ambiguous. V was pared by 0 bases and J by 7 bases, with 9 bases between. Germline V lookup: CDR1 MGHRA, CDR2 YSYEKL. The CDR3 extends over 14 amino acids. The CDR3 nucleotides read TGCGCCAGCAGCCAAGAAGCCGGATTCGGGGAGCTGTTTTTT. Its translation is CASSQEAGFGELFF.